Below, 16 T cell receptor beta chains from the same sample are listed, as sequenced in a study of shared clonotypes between healthy human individuals. Generated by immunoSEQ multiplex PCR, the TCRdb table keeps only in-frame clones and is missing some. The data show around 2,000,000 clones, 90% to 95% seen once. CD8 cells classed as naive were CD45RO-negative and positively selected for CCR7, excluding terminally differentiated effector memory CD45RA+ cells. What was sequenced was naive CD8+ T cells from PBMCs. These receptors were collected from a man aged 18-30 years in good health. Some clones in this sample may be carry-over from other donors' samples.

This rearrangement joins TRBV4-2 to TRBJ1-2; 9 positions match TRBD1. The CDR3 has 16 residues. CDR1 is LGHNA and CDR2 is YNFKEQ in the germline V gene. V shed 0 bases and J 7 bases; nucleotides not matched to a gene: 9. The CDR3: CASSQDRLTGGFGYTF. CDR3 bases: TGTGCCAGCAGCCAAGATCGACTCACAGGGGGCTTTGGCTACACCTTC.

V gene TRBV6-1 combines with J gene TRBJ2-2; 9 bases line up with TRBD2. The J segment lost 1 base and the V segment lost 3 bases, leaving 9 bases of the junction unmatched. This CDR3 comprises 18 residues. The V gene's germline CDR1 is MNHNS and CDR2 SASEGT. CDR3 in DNA: TGTGCCAGCAGTGAGGGAATTAGCGGGAGTTGGAACACCGGGGAGCTGTTTTTT. As protein: CASSEGISGSWNTGELFF.

The chain couples TRBV6-5 to TRBJ2-1; possibly TRBD1 for D (6 bases). This CDR3 comprises 12 residues. The germline V gene encodes CDR1 MNHEY and CDR2 SVGAGI. The V end was cut by 0 bases, the J end by 11 bases, with 8 bases between. In DNA form, the CDR3 reads TGTGCCAGCAGTTACTCACGGGACAAGCAGTTCTTC. Protein product: CASSYSRDKQFF.

V usage is TRBV6-5 and J usage is TRBJ2-7; tentative D call: TRBD2 (5 bases). Germline CDR1 is MNHEY and CDR2 is SVGAGI. The CDR3 contains 13 residues. Trimming left V 2 bases short and J 6 bases short, with 11 bases between. CDR3 in amino acids: CASSYRTFGEQYF. The DNA for the CDR3 is TGTGCCAGCAGTTACAGGACTTTCGGCGAGCAGTACTTC.

The gene calls are TRBV2 and TRBJ2-1; unclear D gene. This CDR3 has 14 residues. V was cut by 7 bases and J by 10 bases, with 20 bases left in between. CDR1 and CDR2 (germline): SNHLY, FYNNEI. CDR3: CASKVAGLLDEQFF. The CDR3 bases are TGTGCCAGCAAGGTGGCAGGCCTCTTAGACGAGCAGTTCTTC.

This clone was recorded only once. This rearrangement joins TRBV7-2 to TRBJ1-1; perhaps TRBD1 as D (6 bases). The germline V and J ends were trimmed by 6 bases and 0 bases, with 17 bases remaining between them. From germline, CDR1 is SGHTA and CDR2 FQGNSA. This CDR3 has 16 residues. The chain's CDR3 is CASSPLVGGLNTEAFF. Here the CDR3 DNA reads TGTGCCAGCAGTCCGCTCGTAGGGGGACTGAACACTGAAGCTTTCTTT. Full variable domain (missing parts from reference TRBV7-2 and TRBJ1-1): GAGVSQSPSNKVTEKGKDVELRCDPISGHTALYWYRQSLGQGLEFLIYFQGNSAPDKSGLPSDRFSAERTGGSVSTLTIQRTQQEDSAVYLCASSPLVGGLNTEAFFGQGTRLTVV.

Concerning this clone itself: The same CDR3 also results from other DNA sequences found in this sample. CDR3 in amino acids: CASSFGVEQYF. For the CDR3, the DNA is TGTGCCAGCAGTTTTGGGGTTGAGCAGTACTTC. The chain joins TRBV28 to TRBJ2-7; no clear D. Germline CDR1 reads MDHEN; CDR2 reads SYDVKM. The CDR3 has 11 residues. Trimming left V 3 bases short and J 7 bases short, with 7 bases between.

This rearrangement joins TRBV19 to TRBJ2-7; tentatively, D is TRBD2 (6 bases). CDR3 length: 11 residues. V lost 11 bases and J 5 bases, leaving 13 bases between the germline ends. CDR1 and CDR2 (germline): LNHDA, SQIVND (reference sequence). The CDR3 DNA is TGTGCCTCGGGGGATTCGGACGAGCAGTACTTC. As protein: CASGDSDEQYF.

V gene TRBV6-1 combines with J gene TRBJ2-7; 7 bases agree with TRBD1. This CDR3 has 16 amino acids. Germline CDR1 MNHNS, CDR2 SASEGT. The trim removed 2 bases at V and 3 bases at J, leaving 10 bases unmatched. The CDR3 nucleotides read TGTGCCAGCAGTGAATCCTGGGGACAGACCAACTACGAGCAGTACTTC. Protein sequence: CASSESWGQTNYEQYF.

The CDR3, as DNA: TGTGCCAGCAGTTCCACCCCGGGCCTTCTCACAGATACGCAGTATTTT. Translated: CASSSTPGLLTDTQYF. This chain uses TRBV28 with TRBJ2-3; no reliable D call. The CDR3 is 16 residues long. CDR1 and CDR2 (germline): MDHEN, SYDVKM. The V end lost 4 bases, the J end lost 2 bases, and 16 bases lay between the germline ends.

V and J are TRBV5-1 and TRBJ1-1; D gene uncertain. V lost 6 bases to trimming and J lost 0 bases, with 18 bases between them. The CDR3 has 16 amino acids. Germline CDR1 reads SGHRS; CDR2 reads YFSETQ. CDR3 DNA sequence: TGCGCCAGCAAATGGGGTTTGGGTCTCATGAACACTGAAGCTTTCTTT. It yields the protein CASKWGLGLMNTEAFF. The full variable domain, rest sourced from reference TRBV5-1 and TRBJ1-1, is KAGVTQTPRYLIKTRGQQVTLSCSPISGHRSVSWYQQTPGQGLQFLFEYFSETQRNKGNFPGRFSGRQFSNSRSEMNVSTLELGDSALYLCASKWGLGLMNTEAFFGQGTRLTVV.

J is TRBJ2-5 and V is TRBV7-6; weak D call: TRBD2 (6 bases). The CDR3 loop spans 14 amino acids. Per the germline V gene, CDR1 is SGHVS and CDR2 is FNYEAQ. Deletions cut 1 base from V and 7 bases from J, with 13 bases between. The CDR3 protein is CASSLGSGGWTQYF. In DNA form, the CDR3 reads TGTGCCAGCAGCTTAGGTAGTGGAGGGTGGACCCAGTACTTC.

The chain carries TRBV6-1 and TRBJ2-3, with 8 positions matching TRBD1. The trim removed 0 bases at V and 5 bases at J, leaving 10 bases unmatched. Germline-derived CDR1 and CDR2 are MNHNS and SASEGT. This CDR3 contains 17 residues. The CDR3 is CASSEAFQGALQDTQYF. The CDR3 DNA sequence: TGTGCCAGCAGTGAAGCCTTCCAGGGGGCGCTTCAAGATACGCAGTATTTT.

This clone showed up just once. The chain uses TRBV19 and TRBJ1-5; 10 bases map to TRBD1. The CDR3 is 15 residues long. CDR1 LNHDA and CDR2 SQIVND come from the germline V gene (reference sequence). Unmatched junction bases numbered 3, after V lost 5 bases and J lost 2 bases. CDR3 protein: CASSFGTGGNQPQHF. The CDR3 DNA is TGTGCCAGTAGTTTCGGGACAGGGGGCAATCAGCCCCAGCATTTT.

The chain uses TRBV11-2 and TRBJ1-2, with a possible D match to TRBD1 (5 bases). The ends were cut back, 8 bases at V and 4 bases at J, with 26 bases in the middle. CDR1 SGHAT and CDR2 FQNNGV come from the germline V gene. This CDR3 has 17 residues. The CDR3 bases are TGTGCCAGCTCCTCTGCCCCGGGCCGCCCTAGGGGCTATGGCTACACCTTC. Amino acids: CASSSAPGRPRGYGYTF.

The chain has TRBV15 and TRBJ2-2; D is unresolved. The CDR3 has 13 residues. The V gene lost 4 bases and the J gene lost 6 bases, with 9 bases spanning the gap. The germline V gene encodes CDR1 LNHNV and CDR2 YYDKDF (reference sequence). CDR3 bases: TGTGCCACCAGCACAGGCCGATCCGGGGAGCTGTTTTTT. Amino acid sequence: CATSTGRSGELFF.